This T cell receptor (beta chain) is drawn from a study of T cells in Graves' hyperthyroidism and ophthalmopathy. The germline V gene has CDR1 MGHRA and CDR2 YSYEKL. Trimming shortened V by 0 bases and J by 4 bases, and 10 bases separated the two germline ends. CDR3 length: 14 amino acids. Diagnosis relied on clinical symptoms, serum thyroxine and TRAb, thyroid ultrasound and orbital computed tomography. Concerning this clonotype: What it recognizes is unknown.

The study's findings and limits: From stable hyperthyroidism, ophthalmopathy was separated by a 13 V-J model.

RNA transcripts were the template for amplifying TCR beta CDR3 regions. RT-PCR in the first round (using the HTBI primer set) targeted the TCR CDR3. Using its own MiXCR run on the multiplex PCR reads, TCRdb lists one record per CDR3 protein. Among under 400,000 distinct CDR3 sequences listed, around 18% were seen once. Input material: blood. The V call is TRBV4-1, the J call TRBJ2-7; the D is unclear. The source of this sequence is a woman aged 40 to 55 with Graves' ophthalmopathy. The CDR3 sequence: CASSQDATIYEQYF. The DNA of the CDR3 is TGCGCCAGCAGCCAAGATGCCACGATATACGAGCAGTACTTC.